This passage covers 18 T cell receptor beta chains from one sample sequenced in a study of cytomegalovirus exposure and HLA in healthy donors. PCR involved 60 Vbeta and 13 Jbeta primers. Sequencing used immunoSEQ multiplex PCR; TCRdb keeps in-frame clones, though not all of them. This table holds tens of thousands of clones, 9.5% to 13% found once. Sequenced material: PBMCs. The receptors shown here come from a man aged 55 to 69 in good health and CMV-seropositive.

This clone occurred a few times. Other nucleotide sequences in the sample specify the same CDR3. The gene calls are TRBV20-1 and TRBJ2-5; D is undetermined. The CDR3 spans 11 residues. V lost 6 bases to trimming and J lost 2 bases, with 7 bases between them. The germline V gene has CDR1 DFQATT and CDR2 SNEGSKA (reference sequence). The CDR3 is CSARVQETQYF. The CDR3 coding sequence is TGCAGTGCCCGAGTACAAGAGACCCAGTACTTC.

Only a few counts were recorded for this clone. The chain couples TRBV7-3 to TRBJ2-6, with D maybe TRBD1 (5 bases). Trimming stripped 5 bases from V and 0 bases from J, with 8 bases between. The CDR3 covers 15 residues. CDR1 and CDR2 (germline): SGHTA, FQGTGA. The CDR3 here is CASSVTVSGANVLTF. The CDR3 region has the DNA TGTGCCAGCAGCGTGACAGTCTCTGGGGCCAACGTCCTGACTTTC.

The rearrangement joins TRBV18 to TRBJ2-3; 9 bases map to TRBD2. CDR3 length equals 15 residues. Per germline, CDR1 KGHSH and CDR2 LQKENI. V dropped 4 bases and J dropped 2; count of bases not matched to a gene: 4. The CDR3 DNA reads TGTGCCAGCTCACTTCTAGCGGGGTCCACAGATACGCAGTATTTT. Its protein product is CASSLLAGSTDTQYF.

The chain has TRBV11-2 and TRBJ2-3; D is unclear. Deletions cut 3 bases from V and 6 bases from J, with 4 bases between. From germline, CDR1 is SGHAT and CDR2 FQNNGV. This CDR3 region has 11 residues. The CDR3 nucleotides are TGTGCCAGCAGCTTCGGGGATACGCAGTATTTT. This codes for CASSFGDTQYF.

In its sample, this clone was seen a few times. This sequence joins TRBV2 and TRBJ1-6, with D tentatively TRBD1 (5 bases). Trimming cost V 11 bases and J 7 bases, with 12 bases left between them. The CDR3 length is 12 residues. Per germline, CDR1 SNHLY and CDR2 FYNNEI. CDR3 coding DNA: TGTGCCGGGGAGGGGCTGAATTCACCCCTCCACTTT. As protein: CAGEGLNSPLHF.

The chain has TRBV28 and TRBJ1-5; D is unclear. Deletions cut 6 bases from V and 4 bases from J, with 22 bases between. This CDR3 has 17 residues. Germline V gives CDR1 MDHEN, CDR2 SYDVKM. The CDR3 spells CASSSLRSAPGNQPQHF. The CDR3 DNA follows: TGTGCCAGCAGCTCTTTACGATCGGCCCCGGGAAATCAGCCCCAGCATTTT. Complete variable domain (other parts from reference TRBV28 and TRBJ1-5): DVKVTQSSRYLVKRTGEKVFLECVQDMDHENMFWYRQDPGLGLRLIYFSYDVKMKEKGDIPEGYSVSREKKERFSLILESASTNQTSMYLCASSSLRSAPGNQPQHFGDGTRLSIL.

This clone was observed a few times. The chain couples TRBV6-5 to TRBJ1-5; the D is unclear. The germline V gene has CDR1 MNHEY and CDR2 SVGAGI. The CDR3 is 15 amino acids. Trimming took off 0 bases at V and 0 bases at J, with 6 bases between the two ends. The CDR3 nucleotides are TGTGCCAGCAGTTACTCACACGATAGCAATCAGCCCCAGCATTTT. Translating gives CASSYSHDSNQPQHF.

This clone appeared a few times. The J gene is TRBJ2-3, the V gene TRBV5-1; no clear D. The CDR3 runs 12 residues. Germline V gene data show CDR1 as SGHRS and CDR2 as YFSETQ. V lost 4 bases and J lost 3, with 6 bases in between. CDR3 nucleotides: TGCGCCAGCAGCGGGCCTACAGATACGCAGTATTTT. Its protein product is CASSGPTDTQYF.

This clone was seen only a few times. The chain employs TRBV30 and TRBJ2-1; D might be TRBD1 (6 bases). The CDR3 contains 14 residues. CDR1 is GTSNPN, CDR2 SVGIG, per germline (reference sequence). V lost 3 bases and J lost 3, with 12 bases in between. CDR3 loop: CAWSRGDGYNEQFF. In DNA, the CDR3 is TGTGCCTGGAGCAGGGGAGACGGCTACAATGAGCAGTTCTTC.

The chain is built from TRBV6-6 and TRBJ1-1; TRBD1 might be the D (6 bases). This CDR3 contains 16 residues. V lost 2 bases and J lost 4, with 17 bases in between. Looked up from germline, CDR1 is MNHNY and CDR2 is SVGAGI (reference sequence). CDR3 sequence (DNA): TGTGCCAGCAGTTACCCCCTGCCAGGGGCCCTCACTGAAGCTTTCTTT. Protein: CASSYPLPGALTEAFF.

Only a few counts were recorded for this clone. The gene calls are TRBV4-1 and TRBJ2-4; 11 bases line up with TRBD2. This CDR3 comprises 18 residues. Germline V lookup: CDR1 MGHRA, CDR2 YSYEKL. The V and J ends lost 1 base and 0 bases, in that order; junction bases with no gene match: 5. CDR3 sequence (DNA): TGCGCCAGCAGCCAAGGACTAGCGGGATCCCTAGCCAAAAACATTCAGTACTTC. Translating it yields CASSQGLAGSLAKNIQYF.

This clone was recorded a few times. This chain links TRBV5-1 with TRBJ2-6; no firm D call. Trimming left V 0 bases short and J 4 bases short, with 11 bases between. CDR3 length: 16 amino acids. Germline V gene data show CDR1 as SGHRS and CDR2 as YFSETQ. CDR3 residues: CASSLGLGSGANVLTF. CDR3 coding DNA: TGCGCCAGCAGCTTGGGTCTAGGATCCGGGGCCAACGTCCTGACTTTC.

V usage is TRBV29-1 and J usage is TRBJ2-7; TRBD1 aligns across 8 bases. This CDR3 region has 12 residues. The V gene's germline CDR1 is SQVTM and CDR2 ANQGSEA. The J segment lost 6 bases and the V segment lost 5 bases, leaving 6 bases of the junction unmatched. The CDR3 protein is CSVRQGTGEQYF. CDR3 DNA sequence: TGCAGCGTTCGACAGGGGACGGGCGAGCAGTACTTC.

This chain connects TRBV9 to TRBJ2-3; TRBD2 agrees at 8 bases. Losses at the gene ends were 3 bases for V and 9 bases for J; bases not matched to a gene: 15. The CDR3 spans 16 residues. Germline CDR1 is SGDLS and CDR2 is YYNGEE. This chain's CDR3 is CASSATGVAPGGTQYF. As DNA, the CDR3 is TGTGCCAGCAGCGCGACTGGGGTGGCTCCGGGGGGGACGCAGTATTTT.

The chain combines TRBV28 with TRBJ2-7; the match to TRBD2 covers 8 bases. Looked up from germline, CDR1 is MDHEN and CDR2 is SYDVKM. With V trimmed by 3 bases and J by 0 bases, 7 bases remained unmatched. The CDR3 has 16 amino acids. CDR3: CASSFPLSGSSYEQYF. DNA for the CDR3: TGTGCCAGCAGTTTCCCTTTAAGCGGGAGCTCCTACGAGCAGTACTTC. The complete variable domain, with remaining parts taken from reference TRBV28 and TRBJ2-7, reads DVKVTQSSRYLVKRTGEKVFLECVQDMDHENMFWYRQDPGLGLRLIYFSYDVKMKEKGDIPEGYSVSREKKERFSLILESASTNQTSMYLCASSFPLSGSSYEQYFGPGTRLTVT.

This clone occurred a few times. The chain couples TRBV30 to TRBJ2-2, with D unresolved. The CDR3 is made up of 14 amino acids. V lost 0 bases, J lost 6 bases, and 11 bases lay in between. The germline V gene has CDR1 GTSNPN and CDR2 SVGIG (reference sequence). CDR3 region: CAWSVYSSSGELFF. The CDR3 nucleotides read TGTGCCTGGAGTGTATACAGTAGTTCCGGGGAGCTGTTTTTT.

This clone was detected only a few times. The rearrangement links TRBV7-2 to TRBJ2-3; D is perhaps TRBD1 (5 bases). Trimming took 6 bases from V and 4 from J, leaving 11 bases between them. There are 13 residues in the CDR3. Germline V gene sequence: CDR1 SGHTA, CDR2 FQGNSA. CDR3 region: CASRPDRPDTQYF. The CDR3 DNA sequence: TGTGCCAGCAGACCTGACAGACCAGATACGCAGTATTTT. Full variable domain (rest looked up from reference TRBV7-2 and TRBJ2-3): GAGVSQSPSNKVTEKGKDVELRCDPISGHTALYWYRQSLGQGLEFLIYFQGNSAPDKSGLPSDRFSAERTGGSVSTLTIQRTQQEDSAVYLCASRPDRPDTQYFGPGTRLTVL.

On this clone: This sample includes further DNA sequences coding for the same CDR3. The CDR3 region is CASSPGTGGGYEKLFF. The CDR3 region has the DNA TGCGCCAGCAGTCCCGGGACAGGGGGCGGCTATGAAAAACTGTTTTTT. The genes are TRBV5-1 and TRBJ1-4; 12 bases line up with TRBD1. Germline V gene lookup returns CDR1 SGHRS and CDR2 YFSETQ. Germline trimming cut 5 bases from V and 6 bases from J; bases unmatched to any gene: 8. The CDR3 covers 16 residues.